This T cell receptor (beta chain) was recorded in a study of breast tumors, draining lymph nodes, adjacent tissues (dated by TCRdb to the mid-2010s). About the full investigation: The study compared TCR beta repertoires across tumor, adjacent nontumor tissue and axillary lymph nodes from breast cancer patients. The study was designed to assess the relationships and possible T-cell exchange between tumor, surrounding tissue and draining lymph node repertoires in human breast cancer.

Adjacent samples consisted of nontumor breast tissue surrounding the tumor. General conclusions and limits of the study: The conclusion that tumor T cells originate in lymph nodes was presented as consistent with a hypothesis rather than as directly demonstrated. Tumor T-cell repertoires showed less diversity than lymph node repertoires and more diversity than nontumor tissue repertoires, and tumor T-cell repertoires showed preferential V and J gene usage. A scenario in which most tumor T cells derive from the lymph node and then expand within tumor tissue was judged to be consistent with the data. Tumor and nontumor tissue repertoires were found to be significantly more similar in luminal-like than in basal-like breast cancer.

TCRdb names Illumina HiSeq 2000 as the instrument used. Multiplex PCR amplification was used to generate the TCR beta chain libraries. High-throughput sequencing was used to analyze the amplified TCR beta chain products. TCRdb reworked the public reads: Q25 trimming with fastp, MiXCR clone assembly, productive beta chains retained. Each entry merges the rows of one CDR3 protein and shows their most common DNA and genes. Counted in this sample were 20,000 to 25,000 distinct CDR3 sequences; around two thirds of them appeared once. Over 15% of the sample is held by the ten biggest clonotypes. CDR1 and CDR2 were assigned from the germline V gene as KGHSH and LQKENI. From cysteine to phenylalanine, the CDR3 is 13 amino acids long. The read is trimmed to its CDR3 DNA, 39 bases read in frame from base 1. V is pared back by 5 bases and J by 1 base, with 8 bases lying between the germline termini. This clonotype was detected ten times or more. What this receptor recognizes is not known. The input lacks base qualities; no much larger clone sits a single base away.

The V and J genes are TRBV18 and TRBJ1-1; the D gene remains uncertain. The TCR originated in a female donor with breast cancer. Some clones in this sample may be carry-over from other donors' samples. Sequenced sample: tumor-adjacent breast tissue. The DNA sequence reads TGTGCCAGCTCAACGTATACGAACACTGAAGCTTTCTTT. This gives the protein CASSTYTNTEAFF.